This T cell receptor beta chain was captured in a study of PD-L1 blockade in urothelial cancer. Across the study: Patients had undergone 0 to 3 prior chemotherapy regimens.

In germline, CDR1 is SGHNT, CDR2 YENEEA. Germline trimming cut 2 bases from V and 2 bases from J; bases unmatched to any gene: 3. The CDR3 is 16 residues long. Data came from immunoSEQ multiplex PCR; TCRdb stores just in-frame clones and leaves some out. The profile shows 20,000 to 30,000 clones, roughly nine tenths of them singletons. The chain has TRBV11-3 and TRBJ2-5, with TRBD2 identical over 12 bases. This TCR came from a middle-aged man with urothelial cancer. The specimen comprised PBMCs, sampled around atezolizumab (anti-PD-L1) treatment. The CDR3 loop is CASSLSLAGGQETQYF. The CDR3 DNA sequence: TGTGCCAGCAGCTTAAGTCTAGCGGGGGGGCAAGAGACCCAGTACTTC.